The TCR beta chain under discussion was sequenced for a study of T cells in Graves' hyperthyroidism and ophthalmopathy. RNA transcripts provided the source from which TCR beta CDR3 regions were amplified. HTBI primers were employed in a first-round RT-PCR of the TCR CDR3. TCRdb itself ran the multiplex PCR reads through MiXCR, one entry per CDR3 protein. Among fewer than 900,000 distinct CDR3 sequences, 15% to 20% were seen once, and the ten largest hold over 15%. V shed 5 bases and J shed 4 bases, with 15 bases lying between them. Germline lookup yields CDR1 LNHDA and CDR2 SQIVND (reference sequence). CDR3 size: 14 residues.

Sequencing was done on a sample of blood. This TCR derives from a woman aged 50 to 60 with Graves' hyperthyroidism that later progressed to Graves' ophthalmopathy. The rearrangement links TRBV19 to TRBJ2-7; D is perhaps TRBD1 (5 bases). The CDR3 DNA sequence: TGTGCCAGTAGTGAAGCGCAGGGTCTTTACGAGCAGTACTTC. Translation: CASSEAQGLYEQYF.